Each of the 16 T cell receptor beta chains below was sequenced from the same sample in a study of vaccination and CD4 T cells after COVID-19. Treatment: approximately 10-day PBMC culture with coronavirus spike peptide pools or control peptides (ViraFEST assay). Their target antigens are unknown. At the Johns Hopkins FTIC core, DNA taken from cultured CD4+ T cells was sequenced by way of the Oncomine TCR Beta short-read assay. TCRdb fed the PCR reads into MiXCR, producing one record per CDR3 protein. The data contain roughly 17,000 distinct CDR3 sequences, around 75% of them singletons. The specimen was CD4+ T cells from blood, cultured in vitro. The receptors derive from a human donor who had recovered from COVID-19.

This clonotype was found a few times. Here the CDR3 reads CASSSGTGVSPLHF. The CDR3 DNA reads as TGTGCCAGCAGTTCCGGGACAGGGGTTTCACCCCTCCACTTT. This chain links TRBV7-3 with TRBJ1-6; 10 bases map to TRBD1. From germline, CDR1 is SGHTA and CDR2 FQGTGA. The CDR3 runs to 14 residues. J lost 9 bases, V lost 6 bases, and 5 bases had no gene match.

The chain uses TRBV27 and TRBJ1-1; 7 nucleotides line up with TRBD1. The V segment lost 6 bases and the J segment 0 bases; nucleotides outside the gene matches: 7. This CDR3 has 15 residues. The germline CDR1 and CDR2 sequences are MNHEY and SMNVEV (reference sequence). CDR3 coding DNA: TGTGCCAGCAGACGTGGACAGGTAATGAACACTGAAGCTTTCTTT. It specifies CASRRGQVMNTEAFF.

The V and J genes are TRBV2 and TRBJ1-5; D gene unclear. V was cut by 7 bases and J by 1 base, with 11 bases left in between. The CDR3 totals 14 residues. Germline V gene lookup returns CDR1 SNHLY and CDR2 FYNNEI. Written as DNA, the CDR3 is TGTGCCAGCAAGTTATCGGGAAGCAATCAGCCCCAGCATTTT. The encoded protein is CASKLSGSNQPQHF.

The chain employs TRBV10-3 and TRBJ1-1; D gene unclear. V shed 2 bases and J shed 6 bases, with 7 bases lying between them. CDR1 is ENHRY and CDR2 is SYGVKD in the germline V gene. The CDR3 is 12 amino acids. In DNA form, the CDR3 reads TGTGCCATCAGTGAGGGAACCCCTGAAGCTTTCTTT. Residues: CAISEGTPEAFF.

CDR3 DNA: TGTGCCAGCAGCTTGGACTACCGCAATGAGCAGTTCTTC. Translated: CASSLDYRNEQFF. The rearrangement joins TRBV5-4 to TRBJ2-1; the D is unclear. The ends were cut back, 0 bases at V and 6 bases at J, with 7 bases in the middle. The CDR3 sequence is 13 residues long. The V gene's germline CDR1 is SGHNT and CDR2 YYREEE (reference sequence).

The chain combines TRBV11-2 with TRBJ2-3, with D tentatively TRBD1 or TRBD2 (5 bases each). Germline V gene sequence: CDR1 SGHAT, CDR2 FQNNGV. The CDR3 spans 14 residues. V was cut by 1 base and J by 1 base, with 6 bases left in between. The CDR3 coding sequence is TGTGCCAGCAGCTTAGGGGACCGCACAGATACGCAGTATTTT. Protein product: CASSLGDRTDTQYF. Filled out from reference TRBV11-2 and TRBJ2-3, the complete variable domain reads EAGVAQSPRYKIIEKRQSVAFWCNPISGHATLYWYQQILGQGPKLLIQFQNNGVVDDSQLPKDRFSAERLKGVDSTLKIQPAKLEDSAVYLCASSLGDRTDTQYFGPGTRLTVL.

The rearrangement joins TRBV11-2 to TRBJ2-5; TRBD2 matches at 13 bases. Germline V gives CDR1 SGHAT, CDR2 FQNNGV. The CDR3 spans 16 residues. V gave up 5 bases and J gave up 5 bases; unmatched junction bases: 8. CDR3 coding DNA: TGTGCCAGCAGCCCTACTAGCGGGGGGGCCGGGGAGACCCAGTACTTC. This sequence encodes CASSPTSGGAGETQYF.

This clonotype was picked up a small number of times. V and J are TRBV10-3 and TRBJ1-1; D uncertain. The germline V gene has CDR1 ENHRY and CDR2 SYGVKD. V was trimmed by 1 base and J by 1 base, leaving 10 bases between them. The CDR3 is made up of 15 amino acids. CDR3 nucleotide sequence: TGTGCCATCAGTGAGTTTGACAAGAAGAACACTGAAGCTTTCTTT. It is translated as CAISEFDKKNTEAFF.

V and J are TRBV6-5 and TRBJ2-7; D is undetermined. The V gene lost 2 bases and the J gene lost 3 bases, with 5 bases spanning the gap. Germline lookup yields CDR1 MNHEY and CDR2 SVGAGI. This CDR3 is 12 amino acids long. The CDR3 bases are TGTGCCAGCAGTTACACTAACTACGAGCAGTACTTC. Translation gives CASSYTNYEQYF.

This chain uses TRBV19 with TRBJ2-1, with 10 bases identical to TRBD2. CDR1 LNHDA and CDR2 SQIVND come from the germline V gene (reference sequence). This CDR3 comprises 19 residues. The trim removed 5 bases at V and 1 base at J, leaving 14 bases unmatched. DNA of the CDR3: TGTGCCAGTAGTGGAAAGCTAGCGGGAGCAATTCGTTCCTACAATGAGCAGTTCTTC. This encodes CASSGKLAGAIRSYNEQFF.

The gene calls are TRBV15 and TRBJ2-1; D may correspond to TRBD1 or TRBD2 (6 bases each). The V gene lost 1 base and the J gene lost 9 bases, with 10 bases spanning the gap. CDR1 is LNHNV, CDR2 YYDKDF, per germline (reference sequence). The CDR3 spans 13 residues. The CDR3 loop is CATSRGGGREQFF. The CDR3 nucleotides read TGTGCCACCAGCAGAGGAGGGGGGCGTGAGCAGTTCTTC.

This clonotype was detected only once. The chain recombines TRBV6-1 with TRBJ1-4, with D maybe TRBD1 (5 bases). V was cut by 6 bases and J by 0 bases, with 11 bases left in between. This CDR3 is 15 amino acids long. The germline V gene encodes CDR1 MNHNS and CDR2 SASEGT. CDR3 sequence: CASRVQEPTNEKLFF. The CDR3 coding sequence is TGTGCCAGCAGGGTACAGGAACCAACTAATGAAAAACTGTTTTTT.

The chain carries TRBV30 and TRBJ1-1; 7 positions agree with TRBD1. CDR1 is GTSNPN and CDR2 is SVGIG in the germline V gene (reference sequence). V was pared by 4 bases and J by 4 bases, with 12 bases of the junction left unmatched. There are 15 residues in the CDR3. The CDR3 reads CAWTHTTGLGTEAFF. The CDR3 region has the DNA TGTGCCTGGACCCACACGACAGGGCTGGGCACTGAAGCTTTCTTT.

The chain employs TRBV20-1 and TRBJ1-2; tentative D call: TRBD1 (5 bases). The CDR3 is 12 amino acids. Germline CDR1 and CDR2: DFQATT and SNEGSKA (reference sequence). Trimming removed 6 bases from V and 3 bases from J, with 11 bases in between. CDR3 protein: CSAMDTYYGYTF. In DNA, the CDR3 is TGCAGTGCCATGGACACATACTATGGCTACACCTTC.

J is TRBJ1-2 and V is TRBV21-1. TRBV21-1 is classified as a pseudogene. This CDR3 has 13 amino acids. CDR3 bases: TGTGCCAGCAGCAAAATCCGCGGCTATGGCTACACCTTC. Its protein product is CASSKIRGYGYTF.

The chain combines TRBV14 with TRBJ2-3; the D gene is possibly TRBD1 (6 bases). The CDR3 extends over 16 amino acids. V was shortened by 0 bases and J by 2 bases, with 12 bases between the two germline ends. CDR1 is SGHDN, CDR2 FVKESK, per germline. CDR3 DNA sequence: TGTGCCAGCAGCCAAGAGCTTCCAGGGGCCACAGATACGCAGTATTTT. Translating it yields CASSQELPGATDTQYF.